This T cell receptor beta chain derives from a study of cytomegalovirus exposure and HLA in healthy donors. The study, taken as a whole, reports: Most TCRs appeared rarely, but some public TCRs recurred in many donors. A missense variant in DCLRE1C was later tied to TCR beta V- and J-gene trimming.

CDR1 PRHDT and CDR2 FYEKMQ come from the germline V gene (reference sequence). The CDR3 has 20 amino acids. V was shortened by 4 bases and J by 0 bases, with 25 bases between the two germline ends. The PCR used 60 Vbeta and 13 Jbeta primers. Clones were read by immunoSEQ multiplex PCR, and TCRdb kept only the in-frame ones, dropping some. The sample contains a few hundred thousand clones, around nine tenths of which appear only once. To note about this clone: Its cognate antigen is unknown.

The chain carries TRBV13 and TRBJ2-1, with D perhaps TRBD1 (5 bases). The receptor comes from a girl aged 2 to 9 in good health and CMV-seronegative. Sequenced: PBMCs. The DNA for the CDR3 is TGTGCCAGCAGCTCCGACCAGACAGCCTACAGTGCTTACTCCTACAATGAGCAGTTCTTC. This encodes CASSSDQTAYSAYSYNEQFF.